These T cell receptor beta chains were read from a single sample in a study of blood T cell repertoires in COVID-19. The table came from immunoSEQ multiplex PCR; TCRdb's copy has only in-frame clones and leaves some out. The repertoire holds about 150,000 clones, with less than 90% as singletons. The specimen was peripheral blood. These receptors all come from a human donor in a cohort sampled during active COVID-19. The CDR3 runs from the conserved cysteine through the conserved F or W. The D gene is left open where the match is weak. Clone size is given for some rows only: seen once, a few or many times, or a class if the clone is expanded.

>-|TRBV5-6|TRBJ1-2|-
CASSPGVREYGYTF
TGTGCCAGCAGCCCGGGGGTCAGAGAATATGGCTACACCTTC
>-|TRBV5-8|TRBJ1-2|TRBD1
CASSRGTGGRGYTF
TGTGCCAGCAGCCGCGGGACAGGGGGCAGAGGCTACACCTTC
>-|TRBV10-3|TRBJ1-2|-
CATRLVPGGYGYTF
TGTGCCACCCGCTTAGTCCCTGGAGGGTATGGCTACACCTTC
>-|TRBV5-8|TRBJ2-3|TRBD2
CASSLDSGGLVTQYF
TGTGCCAGCAGCTTAGATAGCGGGGGCCTCGTTACGCAGTATTTT
>-|TRBV7-2|TRBJ2-5|TRBD2
CASSPERGVVETQYF
TGTGCCAGCAGTCCAGAACGGGGGGTGGTGGAGACCCAGTACTTC
>-|TRBV3-1/TRBV3-2|TRBJ1-5|-
CASSSTASNQPQHF
TGTGCCAGCAGCTCAACAGCTAGCAATCAGCCCCAGCATTTT
>-|TRBV5-1|TRBJ1-1|-
CASSLGLAAEAFF
TGCGCCAGCAGCTTGGGCCTTGCGGCTGAAGCTTTCTTT
>-|TRBV7-9|TRBJ2-7|-
CASSLAGVDYEQYF
TGTGCCAGCAGCTTGGCAGGGGTGGACTACGAGCAGTACTTC
>-|TRBV11-3|TRBJ2-5|-
CASSLAGKETQYF
TGTGCCAGCAGCTTAGCGGGGAAAGAGACCCAGTACTTC
>-|TRBV14|TRBJ1-1|TRBD1
CASSGTTGGTEAFF
TGTGCCAGCAGTGGAACAACAGGGGGCACTGAAGCTTTCTTT
>few|TRBV6-5|TRBJ2-7|-
CASGRGTGSYEQYF
TGTGCCAGCGGGAGGGGGACAGGTTCCTACGAGCAGTACTTC
>-|TRBV12-3/TRBV12-4|TRBJ1-2|-
CASSFDGSRGYTF
TGTGCCAGCAGTTTCGATGGGAGCCGGGGCTACACCTTC
>once|TRBV5-4|TRBJ2-7|-
CASSVDPSREQYF
TGTGCCAGCAGCGTGGACCCGTCGAGGGAGCAGTACTTC
>once|TRBV5-4|TRBJ2-6|-
CASSLAGSLSGANVLTF
TGTGCCAGCAGCTTGGCGGGGTCCCTCTCTGGGGCCAACGTCCTGACTTTC
>-|TRBV6-2/TRBV6-3|TRBJ2-5|-
CASSYSSGRARETQYF
TGTGCCAGCAGTTACTCGTCTGGCAGGGCGCGGGAGACCCAGTACTTC
>-|TRBV11-2|TRBJ1-1|-
CASSLDQRGEAFF
TGTGCCAGCAGCTTAGATCAACGTGGCGAAGCTTTCTTT
>-|TRBV2|TRBJ2-3|TRBD2
CASSALAGVNTDTQYF
TGTGCCAGCAGCGCCCTAGCGGGGGTGAACACAGATACGCAGTATTTT
>once|TRBV10-3|TRBJ2-2|TRBD2
CAIRETSGGNTGELFF
TGTGCCATCAGAGAAACTAGCGGGGGGAACACCGGGGAGCTGTTTTTT
>-|TRBV20-1|TRBJ2-5|-
CSARDQEAQYF
TGCAGTGCTAGAGATCAAGAGGCCCAGTACTTC
>-|TRBV7-9|TRBJ1-4|TRBD1
CASSPGGMGEKLFF
TGTGCCAGCAGCCCAGGGGGGATGGGTGAAAAACTGTTTTTT
>few|TRBV7-2|TRBJ1-5|TRBD1
CASSLGVGRGQGQPQHF
TGTGCCAGCAGCTTAGGAGTAGGCAGGGGGCAAGGTCAGCCCCAGCATTTT
>-|TRBV18|TRBJ1-5|-
CASVQSSNQPQHF
TGTGCCAGCGTCCAATCGAGTAATCAGCCCCAGCATTTT
>-|TRBV10-3|TRBJ1-1|-
CATGLPSTEAFF
TGTGCCACCGGACTGCCAAGCACTGAAGCTTTCTTT
>once|TRBV3-1/TRBV3-2|TRBJ1-6|-
CASSPRGGHNSPLHF
TGTGCCAGCAGCCCTCGGGGGGGGCATAATTCACCCCTCCACTTT
>-|TRBV9|TRBJ2-1|TRBD1
CASSRRTGNNEQFF
TGTGCCAGCAGCAGACGGACAGGGAACAATGAGCAGTTCTTC
>-|TRBV19|TRBJ1-3|-
CASIPGEGSPGNTIYF
TGTGCCAGTATCCCCGGGGAGGGCAGTCCTGGAAACACCATATATTTT
>-|TRBV27|TRBJ2-1|TRBD1
CASQGDFDEQFF
TGTGCCTCCCAGGGGGATTTTGATGAGCAGTTCTTC
>-|TRBV9|TRBJ2-1|TRBD2
CASSRRTSGGAPHEQFF
TGTGCCAGCAGCAGAAGGACTAGCGGGGGGGCCCCTCACGAGCAGTTCTTC
>-|TRBV5-1|TRBJ2-3|-
CASSPRGAGDTQYF
TGCGCCAGCAGCCCCCGGGGGGCCGGAGATACGCAGTATTTT
>-|TRBV14|TRBJ1-2|-
CASSQVGANYGYTF
TGTGCCAGCAGCCAAGTGGGGGCCAACTATGGCTACACCTTC
>few|TRBV27|TRBJ1-1|TRBD1
CASSPPGQGLGAEAFF
TGTGCCAGCAGTCCCCCGGGACAGGGGCTAGGGGCTGAAGCTTTCTTT
>-|TRBV28|TRBJ1-2|TRBD1
CATPGTGSYGYTF
TGTGCCACCCCGGGGACAGGGAGTTACGGCTACACCTTC
>-|TRBV10-1|TRBJ1-5|-
CASSPGINQPQHF
TGCGCCAGCAGTCCAGGGATCAATCAGCCCCAGCATTTT
>-|TRBV28|TRBJ2-3|-
CASSTLLGTQYF
TGTGCCAGCAGCACTCTCCTTGGTACGCAGTATTTT
>-|TRBV3-1/TRBV3-2|TRBJ2-3|-
CASSQASGLGTQYF
TGTGCCAGCAGCCAAGCATCAGGGTTGGGTACGCAGTATTTT
>-|TRBV30|TRBJ1-5|TRBD1
CAWNPALRGLRQPQHF
TGTGCCTGGAATCCCGCGCTCAGGGGGCTGCGACAGCCCCAGCATTTT
>-|TRBV10-1|TRBJ2-7|TRBD1
CASSGLQGGEQYF
TGCGCCAGCAGTGGGCTACAGGGGGGCGAGCAGTACTTC
>-|TRBV4-3|TRBJ2-3|-
CASSPKGGGSTDTQYF
TGCGCCAGCAGCCCTAAGGGAGGCGGGAGCACAGATACGCAGTATTTT
>-|TRBV9|TRBJ2-1|TRBD2
CASSVTGTSAYNEQFF
TGTGCCAGCAGCGTAACCGGGACTAGCGCGTACAATGAGCAGTTCTTC
>few|TRBV6-5|TRBJ2-1|-
CASSRSDTYNEQFF
TGTGCCAGCAGTCGCTCGGACACTTACAATGAGCAGTTCTTC
>-|TRBV9|TRBJ2-2|-
CASSEGTRSTGELFF
TGTGCCAGCAGCGAGGGGACACGTAGTACCGGGGAGCTGTTTTTT
>-|TRBV30|TRBJ2-6|-
CAKRQVISGANVLTF
TGTGCCAAGAGACAGGTCATCTCTGGGGCCAACGTCCTGACTTTC
>-|TRBV2|TRBJ1-4|-
CASSGSGAVREKLFF
TGTGCCAGCAGTGGGTCAGGGGCGGTGAGGGAAAAACTGTTTTTT
>-|TRBV27|TRBJ1-5|-
CASSLSGRGSHQPQHF
TGTGCCAGCAGTTTATCTGGCCGGGGGTCCCATCAGCCCCAGCATTTT
>-|TRBV29-1|TRBJ1-2|-
CSVDPRATYGYTF
TGCAGCGTTGATCCCAGGGCTACCTATGGCTACACCTTC
>-|TRBV9|TRBJ1-2|-
CASSRGVSNYGYTF
TGTGCCAGCTCCCGGGGGGTCTCTAACTATGGCTACACCTTC
>-|TRBV9|TRBJ2-3|TRBD1
CASSGTGVEDTQYF
TGTGCCAGCAGCGGCACAGGGGTAGAAGATACGCAGTATTTT
>-|TRBV2|TRBJ1-1|-
CASSIRTDTEAFF
TGTGCCAGCAGTATCCGGACTGACACTGAAGCTTTCTTT
>-|TRBV18|TRBJ1-5|-
CASSAGVSNQPQHF
TGTGCCAGCTCAGCTGGAGTTAGCAATCAGCCCCAGCATTTT
>-|TRBV11-3|TRBJ2-2|-
CASSRQYTGELFF
TGTGCCAGCAGCCGACAGTACACCGGGGAGCTGTTTTTT
>-|TRBV19|TRBJ1-2|-
CASREGHALLAHGYTF
TGTGCCAGTAGGGAGGGGCACGCCCTGTTGGCACATGGCTACACCTTC
>-|TRBV20-1|TRBJ1-5|-
CSASKAGNQPQHF
TGCAGTGCTAGTAAGGCGGGGAATCAGCCCCAGCATTTT
>-|TRBV7-2|TRBJ1-1|-
CASSFRGGTAEAFF
TGTGCCAGCAGCTTCAGAGGGGGAACCGCTGAAGCTTTCTTT
>-|TRBV28|TRBJ1-2|TRBD1
CASTPDRDGYTF
TGTGCCAGCACCCCGGACAGGGACGGCTACACCTTC